This entry describes one TCR beta chain. Trimming left V 1 base short and J 2 bases short, with 13 bases between. From germline, CDR1 is MGHRA and CDR2 YSYEKL. There are 16 residues in the CDR3. The sample is drawn from a study of control samples from healthy donors and cancer patients. Profiled with immunoSEQ multiplex PCR; TCRdb holds only in-frame clones, not every one. The sample holds 390,000 or so clones, 75% to 95% seen once. This chain links TRBV4-1 with TRBJ2-3; the D gene is possibly TRBD2 (5 bases). The sequence was collected from a man aged 40-50 years with head and neck cancer. The material sequenced was PBMCs. The CDR3 sequence: CASSQVRLNLTDTQYF. CDR3 nucleotides: TGCGCCAGCAGCCAAGTCCGACTAAACCTCACAGATACGCAGTATTTT.